This T cell receptor (beta chain) is drawn from a study of T cells in Graves' hyperthyroidism and ophthalmopathy. Trimming took 5 bases from V and 1 from J, leaving 11 bases between them. CDR3 length: 15 amino acids. Germline CDR1 and CDR2: KGHSH and LQKENI. Amplification of TCR beta CDR3 regions used RNA as the template. Using the HTBI primer set, a first-round RT-PCR was run on the TCR CDR3. Each CDR3 protein is one row after TCRdb ran MiXCR on the multiplex PCR reads. The sample includes some 500,000 distinct CDR3 sequences, 15% to 20% seen only once; the top ten take approximately 30%. Criteria for exclusion of patients were uncontrolled infection, other autoimmune disease, pregnancy or lactation.

The sample taken for sequencing was blood. This TCR came from a woman aged 25-40 years with Graves' ophthalmopathy. This chain joins TRBV18 and TRBJ1-4; possibly TRBD1 for D (5 bases). Here the CDR3 DNA reads TGTGCCAGCTCATCGCAGGGAGGAACTAATGAAAAACTGTTTTTT. Translating it yields CASSSQGGTNEKLFF.